The clone carrying this TCR beta chain came up many times. The library attached unique molecular identifiers to individual cDNA molecules. Per the authors' pipeline: Samples held a median of roughly 100,000 TCRs, range roughly 20,000–690,600. TCRdb re-derived calls from the RACE reads in MiXCR, one entry per CDR3 protein. What appears here as the V and J calls and clone size reflects TCRdb's work, not the paper's. This table has approximately 59,000 distinct CDR3 sequences, under 7.5% appearing once. The record originates from a study of human T cells and chemical hapten exposure. Time point described: healthy volunteer bleed at 6 weeks. Before extraction, the whole blood was not fractionated, and total RNA was taken from it. The CDR3 loop spans 15 amino acids. The germline CDR1 and CDR2 sequences are SGHRS and YFSETQ. V was trimmed by 0 bases and J by 4 bases, leaving 13 bases between them.

This TCR derives from a female donor in good health. Some clones in this sample may be carry-over from other donors' samples. V usage is TRBV5-1 and J usage is TRBJ1-2; D remains unclear. The specimen was whole blood. The CDR3 coding sequence is TGCGCCAGCAGCTTGGAGGCACCTTTGGGCTATGGCTACACCTTC. Translated: CASSLEAPLGYGYTF.